This TCR beta chain was sequenced in a study of blood T cell repertoires in COVID-19 (dated by TCRdb to about 2020). For the wider study: Collaborator samples came from the United States, Italy and Spain and covered acute and convalescent phases of COVID-19. The material from the prospective study consisted of cDNA or gDNA derived from T cells, B-cell-depleted T cells, or PBMCs. Deeply sampled blood TCRbeta repertoires from subjects exposed to, actively infected with, or recovered from COVID-19 were included in the dataset. The repertoires were released in a freely available public database meant as a resource for research on the immune response to SARS-CoV-2. The samples were drawn from the first 160 participants of the ongoing ImmuneRACE study and from 1,254 subjects provided by 6 global collaborators. A de-identified subject ID, COVID-19 status, age in years and sex were almost always included in the sample metadata. Where HLA class I and class II types were available, the types were taken from metadata supplied by the sample provider, not from assay-based typing. Findings and caveats that apply to the study as a whole: The quantity of clinical and demographic metadata differed by source and by participant and was supplied without curation.

The collaborating institutions used their own protocols to collect whole blood in K2EDTA tubes. For TCRbeta analysis, collaborators shipped samples in one of three forms: frozen whole blood, isolated PBMCs, or DNA extracted from either of those sample types. TCRbeta CDR3 regions were amplified from genomic DNA using the immunoSEQ Assay, a bias-controlled multiplex PCR. In the authors' own workflow: The number of nucleated cells in each sample was estimated from the amplification of reference gene primers within the assay. Sequence reads were collapsed and filtered to measure the absolute abundance of every unique TCRbeta CDR3 rearrangement. Productive Simpson clonality was computed per sample as the square root of Simpson's diversity index over productive rearrangements. TCRdb retrieved this table from immuneACCESS and kept in-frame rearrangements only. Not all clones are present; in checked studies, unresolved V genes account for under half, and no reason is known for the remainder. V, J and clone size are taken as reported in that table, and D and trimming were inferred from the DNA itself. This sample gives roughly 300,000 clones in total; approximately 81% of them show up just once. Together, the top ten hold just under 3% of the sample.

Comment on this clone: Its cognate antigen has yet to be identified. No base-level quality is on record; no much larger clone is a single base apart.

Based on the germline V gene (reference sequence), the CDR1 and CDR2 sequences are SEHNR and FQNEAQ. There are 12 amino acids in the CDR3, from cysteine to phenylalanine inclusive. Only the CDR3 part of the read is kept: 36 bases, read in frame from the first base. At the junction V is shortened by 7 bases and J by 7 bases; bases outside the gene matches: 6. Source material: peripheral blood. The sequence derives from a woman aged 60-70 years with active or convalescent COVID-19. The chain joins TRBV7-9 to TRBJ2-7, and TRBD1 matches 8 of the central bases. The DNA sequence is given as TGTGCCAGCAAGCAGGGGGCCGGGGAGCAGTACTTC. It encodes CASKQGAGEQYF.